Listed here are 19 T cell receptor beta chains from one sample, sequenced in a study of graft-versus-host responses after intestinal transplantation. Method: immunoSEQ multiplex PCR; TCRdb's copy keeps in-frame clones and lacks some. The sample lists about 19,000 clones; about 80% were seen once. Sequencing used PBMCs, obtained 14 days after transplant. The receptors stem from a human patient who received an intestinal transplant, so some T cells may come from the graft donor.

This clone came up a few times. The chain carries TRBV2 and TRBJ1-6; unclear D gene. There are 16 residues in the CDR3. The germline V and J ends were trimmed by 3 bases and 5 bases, with 14 bases remaining between them. The germline V gene has CDR1 SNHLY and CDR2 FYNNEI. The CDR3 DNA reads TGTGCCAGCAGTGAGTTGGCGGACGGGAATAATTCACCCCTCCACTTT. Translating it yields CASSELADGNNSPLHF.

The CDR3 coding sequence is TGTGCCAGCAATATACAGGGACGGGAGACCCAGTACTTC. This codes for CASNIQGRETQYF. V is TRBV28 and J is TRBJ2-5, with D tentatively TRBD1 (6 bases). This CDR3 region has 13 residues. Trimming removed 7 bases from V and 5 bases from J, with 14 bases in between. The germline CDR1 and CDR2 sequences are MDHEN and SYDVKM.

This clone was observed once. V usage is TRBV28 and J usage is TRBJ2-1, with D possibly matching TRBD2 (6 bases). V lost 3 bases and J 7 bases, leaving 7 bases between the germline ends. The CDR3 contains 12 residues. The V gene's germline CDR1 is MDHEN and CDR2 SYDVKM. The CDR3 sequence: CASSLGGNEQFF. For the CDR3, the DNA is TGTGCCAGCAGTTTGGGGGGAAATGAGCAGTTCTTC.

The rearrangement links TRBV7-2 to TRBJ2-5, with D tentatively TRBD1 or TRBD2 (5 bases each). The closer fit of TRBJ2-7 to the DNA end suggests the J call may be wrong. The CDR3 is 15 amino acids. Germline V gives CDR1 SGHTA, CDR2 FQGNSA. In DNA form, the CDR3 reads TGTGCCAGCAGCTCCTCGTATGGGGACGGCTACGAGCAGTACTTC. It encodes CASSSSYGDGYEQYF.

This chain joins TRBV7-9 and TRBJ2-1; 8 nucleotides align to TRBD2. Looked up from germline, CDR1 is SEHNR and CDR2 is FQNEAQ (reference sequence). CDR3 length: 18 amino acids. The junction had 17 bases not matched to a gene; V was cut back by 5 bases and J by 5 bases. CDR3: CASSHSPLIAGRNNEQFF. The DNA for the CDR3 is TGTGCCAGCAGCCATAGTCCCCTCATAGCGGGGAGAAACAATGAGCAGTTCTTC. Complete variable domain (other parts from reference TRBV7-9 and TRBJ2-1): DTGVSQNPRHKITKRGQNVTFRCDPISEHNRLYWYRQTLGQGPEFLTYFQNEAQLEKSRLLSDRFSAERPKGSFSTLEIQRTEQGDSAMYLCASSHSPLIAGRNNEQFFGPGTRLTVL.

The chain joins TRBV7-9 to TRBJ1-2, with D uncertain. The CDR3 loop spans 13 amino acids. Germline V lookup: CDR1 SEHNR, CDR2 FQNEAQ (reference sequence). With 5 bases removed from V and 5 bases from J, the gap between germline ends came to 12 bases. The CDR3 sequence is CASSPIESYGYTF. DNA of the CDR3: TGTGCCAGCAGCCCTATCGAGAGTTATGGCTACACCTTC.

The chain carries TRBV7-6 and TRBJ2-3; 9 nucleotides agree with TRBD2. The V gene's germline CDR1 is SGHVS and CDR2 FNYEAQ. Unmatched junction bases numbered 3, after V lost 1 base and J lost 4 bases. The CDR3 loop spans 15 amino acids. The CDR3 is CASSLVAGGADTQYF. DNA for the CDR3: TGTGCCAGCAGCTTAGTGGCGGGAGGGGCAGATACGCAGTATTTT.

The gene calls are TRBV9 and TRBJ1-1; D possibly corresponds to TRBD1 (5 bases). The CDR3 length is 15 residues. V lost 3 bases, J lost 0 bases, and 12 bases lay in between. CDR1 is SGDLS, CDR2 YYNGEE, per germline. CDR3 sequence reads: CASSASGTMNTEAFF. The CDR3 DNA sequence: TGTGCCAGCAGCGCCTCCGGGACTATGAACACTGAAGCTTTCTTT.

V gene TRBV29-1 combines with J gene TRBJ2-1; D possibly corresponds to TRBD2 (6 bases). The germline V gene has CDR1 SQVTM and CDR2 ANQGSEA. The CDR3 spans 13 residues. V was pared by 0 bases and J by 4 bases, with 7 bases between. This CDR3 is CSVEETRYNEQFF. As DNA, the CDR3 is TGCAGCGTTGAAGAGACTAGGTACAATGAGCAGTTCTTC.

The rearrangement joins TRBV28 to TRBJ2-1, with 8 bases aligning to TRBD2. The CDR3 runs to 14 residues. Germline CDR1 MDHEN, CDR2 SYDVKM. The V segment lost 8 bases and the J segment 0 bases; nucleotides outside the gene matches: 3. The CDR3 DNA follows: TGTGCCAGCCATAGCGGGGTCTCCTACAATGAGCAGTTCTTC. Translation: CASHSGVSYNEQFF.

The rearrangement joins TRBV5-1 to TRBJ2-7; 9 positions agree with TRBD1. Germline CDR1 is SGHRS and CDR2 is YFSETQ. This CDR3 has 17 residues. V lost 0 bases, J lost 3 bases, and 10 bases stayed unmatched. Here the CDR3 DNA reads TGCGCCAGCAGCTTGGAGGGGACAGGGAGTCTAGTCTACGAGCAGTACTTC. As protein: CASSLEGTGSLVYEQYF. Full variable domain (missing parts from reference TRBV5-1 and TRBJ2-7): KAGVTQTPRYLIKTRGQQVTLSCSPISGHRSVSWYQQTPGQGLQFLFEYFSETQRNKGNFPGRFSGRQFSNSRSEMNVSTLELGDSALYLCASSLEGTGSLVYEQYFGPGTRLTVT.

This clone was seen only once. The V and J genes are TRBV5-4 and TRBJ2-3; 7 positions agree with TRBD1. This CDR3 has 16 residues. The junction had 11 bases not matched to a gene; V was cut back by 4 bases and J by 3 bases. Germline V gene lookup returns CDR1 SGHNT and CDR2 YYREEE (reference sequence). DNA of the CDR3: TGTGCCAGCAGCATCAAACAGGGGCCCCTGACAGATACGCAGTATTTT. As protein: CASSIKQGPLTDTQYF.

V gene TRBV7-9 combines with J gene TRBJ1-5, with 8 positions matching TRBD1. In germline, CDR1 is SEHNR, CDR2 FQNEAQ (reference sequence). With V trimmed by 2 bases and J by 4 bases, 10 bases remained unmatched. The CDR3 is 17 amino acids. The CDR3 sequence is CASSLRTGSEPNQPQHF. The CDR3 coding sequence is TGTGCCAGCAGCTTACGGACAGGGTCGGAACCAAATCAGCCCCAGCATTTT.

This chain connects TRBV18 to TRBJ2-7, with 10 bases that match TRBD2. This CDR3 spans 15 amino acids. The V gene's germline CDR1 is KGHSH and CDR2 LQKENI. The trim removed 3 bases at V and 0 bases at J, leaving 2 bases unmatched. The chain's CDR3 is CASSPGLAASYEQYF. For the CDR3, the DNA is TGTGCCAGCTCACCCGGACTAGCGGCCTCCTACGAGCAGTACTTC.

The chain links TRBV7-2 to TRBJ2-7; 9 bases map to TRBD1. V dropped 3 bases and J dropped 3; count of bases not matched to a gene: 6. The CDR3 is 15 residues long. Germline CDR1 and CDR2: SGHTA and FQGNSA. The CDR3 DNA follows: TGTGCCAGCAGCTTCTACAGGGGGCCTCGCTACGAGCAGTACTTC. This translates into CASSFYRGPRYEQYF.

The chain uses TRBV15 and TRBJ1-1, with D hard to call. CDR1 and CDR2 (germline): LNHNV, YYDKDF (reference sequence). The CDR3 totals 14 residues. Trimming took off 0 bases at V and 8 bases at J, with 13 bases between the two ends. The CDR3: CATSREGDAGEAFF. The CDR3 nucleotides read TGTGCCACCAGCAGAGAGGGTGACGCCGGGGAAGCTTTCTTT.

The gene calls are TRBV28 and TRBJ2-1; tentative D call: TRBD2 (6 bases). Germline lookup yields CDR1 MDHEN and CDR2 SYDVKM. The ends were cut back, 1 base at V and 0 bases at J, with 13 bases in the middle. This CDR3 comprises 17 residues. This CDR3 reads CASSLLIAVSSYNEQFF. The DNA for the CDR3 is TGTGCCAGCAGTTTATTAATAGCGGTTAGCTCCTACAATGAGCAGTTCTTC. Drawing the rest from reference TRBV28 and TRBJ2-1, the complete variable domain is DVKVTQSSRYLVKRTGEKVFLECVQDMDHENMFWYRQDPGLGLRLIYFSYDVKMKEKGDIPEGYSVSREKKERFSLILESASTNQTSMYLCASSLLIAVSSYNEQFFGPGTRLTVL.

The chain carries TRBV15 and TRBJ2-1, with D unresolved. The CDR3 covers 15 residues. V was cut by 1 base and J by 15 bases, with 22 bases left in between. The germline CDR1 and CDR2 sequences are LNHNV and YYDKDF (reference sequence). CDR3: CATSRANPRPRSPFF. The CDR3, as DNA: TGTGCCACCAGCAGAGCTAATCCCCGGCCCAGGTCGCCGTTCTTC.

This clone was picked up one time. J is TRBJ2-7 and V is TRBV2, with D perhaps given as TRBD1 or TRBD2 (6 bases each). The CDR3 consists of 13 residues. Germline CDR1 is SNHLY and CDR2 is FYNNEI. With 2 bases removed from V and 4 bases from J, the gap between germline ends came to 9 bases. CDR3 in DNA: TGTGCCAGCAGTGAACGGGGGCCTTACGAGCAGTACTTC. It encodes CASSERGPYEQYF.